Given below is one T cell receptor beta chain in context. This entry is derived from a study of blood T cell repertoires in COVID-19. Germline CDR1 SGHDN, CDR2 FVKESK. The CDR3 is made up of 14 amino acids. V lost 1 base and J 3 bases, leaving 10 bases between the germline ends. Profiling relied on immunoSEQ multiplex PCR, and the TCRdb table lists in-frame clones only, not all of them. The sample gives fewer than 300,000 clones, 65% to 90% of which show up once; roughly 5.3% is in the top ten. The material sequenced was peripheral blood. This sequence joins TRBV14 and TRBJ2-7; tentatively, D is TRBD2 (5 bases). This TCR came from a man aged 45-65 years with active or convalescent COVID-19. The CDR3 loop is CASSQGPGFYEQYF. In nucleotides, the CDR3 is TGTGCCAGCAGCCAAGGGCCGGGGTTCTACGAGCAGTACTTC.